This T cell receptor (beta chain) was captured by sequencing in a study of blood T cell repertoires in COVID-19. Study at large: COVID-19 samples collected from the United States, Italy and Spain covered acute and convalescent phases.

Germline V gives CDR1 LGHNA, CDR2 YSLEER. Trimming removed 0 bases at V and 6 bases at J, with 15 bases between. The CDR3 extends over 16 amino acids. Original methodology: Using reference gene primer amplification, nucleated cell counts were estimated. TCRdb's copy holds only in-frame clones and misses some; the assay was immunoSEQ multiplex PCR. V, J and clone size are those of that table, while D and trimming were read from the DNA. The sample includes 200,000 to 300,000 clones, roughly 90% of them seen just once. Sequencing was done on a sample of peripheral blood. The origin of this receptor is a man aged 30 to 45 with active or convalescent COVID-19. The chain links TRBV4-3 to TRBJ2-1; D unresolved. The CDR3 spells CASSQDGALFANEQFF. The CDR3 DNA reads as TGCGCCAGCAGCCAAGATGGAGCTCTATTCGCCAATGAGCAGTTCTTC.